The rows below give T cell receptor beta chains drawn from one sample of a study of blood T cell repertoires in COVID-19. Clones were read by immunoSEQ multiplex PCR, and TCRdb kept only the in-frame ones, dropping some. Here the sample spans 150,000 or so clones, around 81% being singletons. The sample taken for sequencing was peripheral blood. All receptors come from a human donor in a cohort sampled during active COVID-19. The CDR3 runs from the conserved cysteine through the conserved F or W. D genes are given only for firm matches. Some rows have no size entry. The others give once, few or many, or a class for an expanded clone.

V gene	clone size	D gene	J gene	CDR3 protein	CDR3 DNA
TRBV15	.	.	TRBJ2-1	CATSIGGQVGYYNEQFF	TGTGCCACCAGCATTGGAGGCCAGGTCGGGTACTACAATGAGCAGTTCTTC
TRBV18	.	TRBD1	TRBJ1-4	CASSMSAGDRREKLFF	TGTGCCAGCTCAATGTCGGCCGGGGACAGGAGGGAAAAACTGTTTTTT
TRBV2	.	.	TRBJ2-7	CASREQGSSYEQYF	TGTGCCAGCAGGGAGCAGGGGAGCTCCTACGAGCAGTACTTC
TRBV10-3	.	.	TRBJ2-3	CAISELAPGRTDTQYF	TGTGCCATCAGTGAGCTAGCTCCCGGACGAACAGATACGCAGTATTTT
TRBV19	.	.	TRBJ1-5	CASSMSGSNNQPQHF	TGTGCCAGTAGTATGTCAGGGTCGAACAATCAGCCCCAGCATTTT
TRBV6-6	.	TRBD2	TRBJ2-5	CASSYLGGRGETQYF	TGTGCCAGCAGTTACTTAGGCGGGAGAGGTGAGACCCAGTACTTC
TRBV20-1	.	TRBD1	TRBJ1-1	CSATRGHEAFF	TGCAGTGCCACGAGGGGGCATGAAGCTTTCTTT
TRBV19	.	.	TRBJ2-2	CASSLSGLNTGELFF	TGTGCCAGTAGTCTGAGCGGGTTGAACACCGGGGAGCTGTTTTTT
TRBV5-1	.	.	TRBJ2-3	CASSLDFGINTDTQYF	TGCGCCAGCAGCTTGGATTTCGGGATCAACACAGATACGCAGTATTTT
TRBV29-1	.	.	TRBJ2-6	CSVEIPGSSTGANVLTF	TGCAGCGTTGAAATTCCAGGTTCCTCCACTGGGGCCAACGTCCTGACTTTC
TRBV7-3	.	TRBD2	TRBJ2-1	CASSPHPGTINEQFF	TGTGCCAGCAGCCCTCACCCCGGGACTATCAATGAGCAGTTCTTC
TRBV18	.	TRBD1	TRBJ1-5	CASSREGASNQPQHF	TGTGCCAGCTCACGAGAGGGGGCTAGCAATCAGCCCCAGCATTTT
TRBV9	.	.	TRBJ2-5	CASSVIGEGTQYF	TGTGCCAGCAGCGTTATAGGAGAGGGGACCCAGTACTTC
TRBV24-1	.	TRBD1	TRBJ1-5	CATSDARQGSQPQHF	TGTGCCACCAGTGATGCCAGACAGGGGAGTCAGCCCCAGCATTTT
TRBV29-1	.	.	TRBJ1-1	CSVQTPNTEAFF	TGCAGCGTGCAGACACCGAACACTGAAGCTTTCTTT
TRBV19	.	.	TRBJ1-1	CASINREGGTEAFF	TGTGCCAGTATTAACAGGGAGGGCGGCACTGAAGCTTTCTTT
TRBV11-2	few	.	TRBJ1-2	CASSPLTRSRGYGYTF	TGTGCCAGCAGCCCCTTAACCCGAAGCCGGGGCTATGGCTACACCTTC
TRBV28	.	.	TRBJ2-5	CASSLPSGPGTQYF	TGTGCCAGCAGTTTACCAAGCGGCCCAGGGACCCAGTACTTC
TRBV6-5	.	.	TRBJ1-1	CASRQGFGTEAFF	TGTGCCAGCAGACAGGGTTTCGGCACTGAAGCTTTCTTT
TRBV7-2	.	.	TRBJ2-7	CASSLLAAAYEQYF	TGTGCCAGCAGCTTACTAGCAGCCGCCTACGAGCAGTACTTC
TRBV6-2/TRBV6-3	.	.	TRBJ1-2	CASSQPWGHGYTF	TGTGCCAGCAGTCAACCATGGGGCCATGGCTACACCTTC
TRBV2	few	TRBD1	TRBJ2-5	CASSGGGLGETQYF	TGTGCCAGCAGTGGAGGGGGCCTCGGAGAGACCCAGTACTTC
TRBV7-6	.	.	TRBJ1-5	CASSLGRDMPQHF	TGTGCCAGCAGCTTAGGGAGGGATATGCCCCAGCATTTT
TRBV5-1	.	.	TRBJ2-1	CASSSGFAHPPRYNEQFF	TGCGCCAGCAGCTCGGGGTTCGCCCATCCTCCGCGCTACAATGAGCAGTTCTTC
TRBV21-1	.	.	TRBJ2-1	CASSKGSGMYNEQFF	TGTGCCAGCAGCAAAGGCAGCGGGATGTACAATGAGCAGTTCTTC
TRBV7-2	.	TRBD1	TRBJ1-5	CASSRGPGGFGYSNQPQHF	TGTGCCAGCAGCCGGGGGCCAGGGGGGTTCGGATATAGCAATCAGCCCCAGCATTTT
TRBV11-3	.	TRBD1	TRBJ1-1	CASSLGGGLGEAFF	TGTGCCAGCAGCTTAGGAGGGGGCCTAGGTGAAGCTTTCTTT
TRBV28	.	TRBD1	TRBJ1-5	CASSLTLGTGLGQPQHF	TGTGCCAGCAGTTTAACCCTCGGGACAGGCTTGGGGCAGCCCCAGCATTTT
TRBV6-5	.	.	TRBJ1-1	CASSYSPGDTEAFF	TGTGCCAGCAGTTACTCCCCAGGGGACACTGAAGCTTTCTTT
TRBV6-2/TRBV6-3	.	TRBD1	TRBJ2-1	CASSSYRGPLVGNEQFF	TGTGCCAGCAGTTCATACAGGGGACCTCTGGTGGGGAATGAGCAGTTCTTC
TRBV18	.	TRBD2	TRBJ2-3	CASSPPGLATDTQYF	TGTGCCAGCTCACCACCGGGACTAGCAACAGATACGCAGTATTTT
TRBV29-1	once	TRBD2	TRBJ2-1	CSVGLVPLYNEQFF	TGCAGCGTGGGACTAGTACCACTCTACAATGAGCAGTTCTTC
TRBV11-2	.	.	TRBJ2-2	CASSLVGHTGELFF	TGTGCCAGCAGCTTGGTGGGGCACACCGGGGAGCTGTTTTTT
TRBV18	.	TRBD2	TRBJ2-1	CASSGLAVNPRTYNEQFF	TGTGCCAGCTCGGGACTAGCGGTAAACCCAAGAACCTACAATGAGCAGTTCTTC
TRBV20-1	.	.	TRBJ2-1	CSAPIYNEQFF	TGCAGTGCTCCCATCTACAATGAGCAGTTCTTC
TRBV28	.	.	TRBJ2-7	CASMRRRDEQYF	TGTGCCAGCATGAGGAGGCGGGACGAGCAGTACTTC
TRBV28	.	.	TRBJ1-2	CASGKGGDLYGYTF	TGTGCCAGCGGGAAGGGGGGGGACCTCTATGGCTACACCTTC
TRBV7-9	.	.	TRBJ2-7	CASSLQQAPGSKQYF	TGTGCCAGCAGCTTACAGCAGGCGCCCGGAAGTAAGCAGTACTTC
TRBV24-1	.	.	TRBJ2-7	CATSERDFPYEQYF	TGTGCCACCAGCGAACGGGACTTCCCCTACGAGCAGTACTTC
TRBV11-2	.	.	TRBJ2-7	CASSLVQLSSYEQYF	TGTGCCAGCAGCTTAGTTCAGCTTAGCAGCTACGAGCAGTACTTC
TRBV9	.	TRBD2	TRBJ2-1	CASSPSRASGKNEQFF	TGTGCCAGCAGCCCCTCACGGGCTAGCGGTAAAAATGAGCAGTTCTTC
TRBV11-2	.	.	TRBJ1-1	CASSWLHTEAFF	TGTGCCAGCAGCTGGCTGCACACTGAAGCTTTCTTT
TRBV5-1	.	TRBD1	TRBJ2-1	CASSLEQGRLHEQFF	TGCGCCAGCAGCTTGGAACAGGGGAGACTCCATGAGCAGTTCTTC
TRBV28	.	.	TRBJ1-2	CASRPPAQVKGYTF	TGTGCCAGCCGCCCCCCTGCACAGGTAAAAGGCTACACCTTC
TRBV5-1	.	TRBD2	TRBJ2-1	CASSLSSGAVRDEQFF	TGCGCCAGCAGCTTGTCTAGCGGGGCTGTGAGGGATGAGCAGTTCTTC
TRBV27	.	.	TRBJ1-5	CASAGGSSNQPQHF	TGTGCCAGTGCCGGGGGGTCCAGCAATCAGCCCCAGCATTTT
TRBV2	.	.	TRBJ2-2	CASIWGVSNTGELFF	TGTGCCAGCATTTGGGGGGTTAGCAACACCGGGGAGCTGTTTTTT
TRBV7-6	.	TRBD2	TRBJ2-1	CASSPGGGLAGYNEQFF	TGTGCCAGCAGCCCGGGAGGAGGACTAGCGGGATACAATGAGCAGTTCTTC
TRBV11-2	few	.	TRBJ1-1	CASSSQGHMNTEAFF	TGTGCCAGCAGTTCCCAGGGGCACATGAACACTGAAGCTTTCTTT
TRBV28	.	.	TRBJ1-2	CASSSRQNYGYTF	TGTGCCAGCAGTTCGCGACAGAACTATGGCTACACCTTC
TRBV11-2	.	.	TRBJ2-5	CASSFGGMETQYF	TGTGCCAGCAGCTTTGGGGGGATGGAGACCCAGTACTTC
TRBV7-9	.	.	TRBJ2-5	CASSLGVRRQRGETQYF	TGTGCCAGCAGCTTAGGGGTCAGGCGCCAGCGAGGGGAGACCCAGTACTTC
TRBV5-8	.	.	TRBJ2-1	CASSSYSGTPYNEQFF	TGTGCCAGCAGCTCTTACTCCGGGACTCCATACAATGAGCAGTTCTTC
TRBV28	.	TRBD1	TRBJ1-2	CASRTPGQGFRGYTF	TGTGCCAGCCGCACCCCGGGACAGGGTTTTCGCGGCTACACCTTC
TRBV6-5	.	.	TRBJ2-1	CASNPPRSSYNEQFF	TGTGCCAGCAATCCGCCCAGAAGCTCCTACAATGAGCAGTTCTTC
TRBV19	few	TRBD1	TRBJ1-6	CASSTQGVGNSPLHF	TGTGCCAGTAGTACTCAGGGGGTAGGAAATTCACCCCTCCACTTT